The clone carrying this TCR beta chain has more than one count but fewer than ten. From germline, CDR1 is SGHRS and CDR2 YFSETQ. Trimming cost V 3 bases and J 5 bases; bases outside gene matches: 10. This CDR3 has 15 residues. The sample comes from a study of cytomegalovirus exposure and HLA in healthy donors. A multiplex PCR was run with 60 Vbeta primers and 13 Jbeta primers. Method: immunoSEQ multiplex PCR; TCRdb's copy keeps in-frame clones and lacks some. The table has around 190,000 clones, approximately 75% seen once. This clonotype was obtained from a man aged 30-40 years in good health and CMV-seropositive. The specimen sequenced was PBMCs. The chain links TRBV5-1 to TRBJ1-1; the match to TRBD1 covers 7 bases. The CDR3 region is CASSWADRRGTEAFF. In nucleotides, the CDR3 is TGCGCCAGCAGCTGGGCGGACAGGCGCGGTACTGAAGCTTTCTTT. Together with reference TRBV5-1 and TRBJ1-1, the CDR3 gives the full variable domain: KAGVTQTPRYLIKTRGQQVTLSCSPISGHRSVSWYQQTPGQGLQFLFEYFSETQRNKGNFPGRFSGRQFSNSRSEMNVSTLELGDSALYLCASSWADRRGTEAFFGQGTRLTVV.